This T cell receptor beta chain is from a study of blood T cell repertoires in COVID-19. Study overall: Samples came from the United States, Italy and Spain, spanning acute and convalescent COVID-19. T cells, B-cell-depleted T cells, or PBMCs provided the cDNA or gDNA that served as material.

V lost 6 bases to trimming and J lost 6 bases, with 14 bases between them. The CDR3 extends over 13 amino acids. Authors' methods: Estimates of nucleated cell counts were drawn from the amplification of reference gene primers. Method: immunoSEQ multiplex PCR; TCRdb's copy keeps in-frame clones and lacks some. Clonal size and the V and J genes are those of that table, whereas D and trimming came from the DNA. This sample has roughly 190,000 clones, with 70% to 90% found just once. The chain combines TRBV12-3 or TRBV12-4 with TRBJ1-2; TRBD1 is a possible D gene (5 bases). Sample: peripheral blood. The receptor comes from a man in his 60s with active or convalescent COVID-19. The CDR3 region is CASRPGGSNGYTF. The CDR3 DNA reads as TGTGCCAGCAGGCCCGGGGGGTCCAATGGCTACACCTTC.